This T cell receptor (beta chain) was observed in a study of blood T cell repertoires in COVID-19 (dated by TCRdb to about 2020). Regarding the research as a whole: The collaborator samples originated in the United States, Italy and Spain and spanned the acute and convalescent phases of COVID-19. The prospective study material was composed of cDNA or gDNA derived from T cells, B-cell-depleted T cells, or PBMCs. The dataset comprised deeply sampled blood TCRbeta repertoires from subjects exposed to, actively infected with, or recovered from COVID-19. The repertoires were released in a freely available public database meant as a resource for research on the immune response to SARS-CoV-2. The samples were drawn from two sources: the first 160 participants of the ongoing ImmuneRACE study, and 1,200 or so subjects contributed by 6 global collaborators. The sample metadata nearly always contained a de-identified subject ID, COVID-19 status, age in years and sex. Where available, HLA class I and class II types were taken from metadata supplied by the sample provider and were not determined by assay-based typing. What the work shows at the level of the full study, not this receptor alone: The quantity of clinical and demographic metadata differed by source and by participant and was supplied without curation.

TCRbeta CDR3 regions were amplified from genomic DNA using the immunoSEQ Assay, a bias-controlled multiplex PCR. On the authors' methods: Nucleated cell counts per sample were estimated from amplification of reference gene primers within the assay. To quantify the absolute abundance of each unique TCRbeta CDR3 rearrangement, sequence reads were collapsed and filtered. For each sample, productive Simpson clonality was calculated as the square root of Simpson's diversity index over productive rearrangements. This immuneACCESS table, as held by TCRdb, lists in-frame sequences with V and J called but not all clones. Of the missing ones, under half trace to an unresolved V gene in checked studies; the others have no known cause. From that table come the V and J calls and clone size; the DNA was used to work out D and trimming. Across this sample there are a few hundred thousand clones, with 75% to 90% seen only once. The ten largest clones add up to roughly 3.9% of the sample.

There are 15 amino acids in the CDR3, from cysteine to phenylalanine inclusive. The DNA shown is the 45-base CDR3, in frame from base 1. Relative to germline, V is missing 3 bases and J is missing 1 base, with 0 bases of the junction outside any gene match. As encoded in the germline V gene, CDR1 is MDHEN while CDR2 is SYDVKM. With respect to this clone: Its target antigen remains unknown. It has no much larger one-base neighbor in the sample; base qualities were not kept.

The collaborating institutions used their own protocols to collect whole blood in K2EDTA tubes. For TCRbeta analysis, collaborators shipped samples as frozen whole blood, isolated PBMCs, or DNA extracted from either of those sample types. This receptor was taken from a woman in her thirties or forties with acute or convalescent COVID-19. Sequenced input: peripheral blood. This sequence uses TRBV28 and TRBJ2-3; 11 of the junction bases match TRBD2. The CDR3: CASSLTSGGTDTQYF. The sequenced DNA is TGTGCCAGCAGTTTGACTAGCGGGGGCACAGATACGCAGTATTTT.